This TCR beta chain comes out of a study of T-cell memory formation after mild COVID-19. Study summary: TCR clusters were mostly confined to one donor each. Regarding the study as a whole: Prior to infection, memory already included some responding clones, suggesting cross-reactive memory joined.

Germline V lookup: CDR1 SGHVS, CDR2 FQNEAQ. V lost 5 bases, J lost 4 bases, and 8 bases lay in between. The CDR3 consists of 12 residues. 5'RACE primed from the constant segment yielded TCR alpha and TCR beta cDNA libraries bearing sample barcodes and UMIs. TCRdb re-called the 5' RACE reads through MiXCR, storing one row per CDR3 protein. The table shows roughly 350,000 distinct CDR3 sequences, with 12% to 15% occurring only once. A note on this clonotype: The antigen is not known.

Material: PBMCs or a T cell subset sorted from them (not recorded which). The chain employs TRBV7-8 and TRBJ1-1, with a weak D call TRBD1 (5 bases). The receptor comes from a young man who had mild COVID-19 (a few samples of this study predate the infection). Cell type and time point are not known. CDR3 sequence reads: CASSHGTTEAFF. For the CDR3, the DNA is TGTGCCAGCAGCCACGGGACCACTGAAGCTTTCTTT.